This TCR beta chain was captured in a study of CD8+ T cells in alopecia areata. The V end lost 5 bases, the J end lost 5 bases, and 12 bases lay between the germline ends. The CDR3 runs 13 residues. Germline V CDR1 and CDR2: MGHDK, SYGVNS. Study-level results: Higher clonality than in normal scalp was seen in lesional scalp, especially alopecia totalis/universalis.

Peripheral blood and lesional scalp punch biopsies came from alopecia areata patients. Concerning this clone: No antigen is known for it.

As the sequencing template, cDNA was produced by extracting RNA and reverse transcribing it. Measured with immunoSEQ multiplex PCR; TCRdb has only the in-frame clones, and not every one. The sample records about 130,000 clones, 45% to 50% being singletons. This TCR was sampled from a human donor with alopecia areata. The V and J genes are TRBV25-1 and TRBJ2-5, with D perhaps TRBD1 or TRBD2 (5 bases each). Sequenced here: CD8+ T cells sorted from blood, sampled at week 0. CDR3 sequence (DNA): TGTGCCAGCAGTTTCGGGACGGTGGAGACCCAGTACTTC. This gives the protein CASSFGTVETQYF.